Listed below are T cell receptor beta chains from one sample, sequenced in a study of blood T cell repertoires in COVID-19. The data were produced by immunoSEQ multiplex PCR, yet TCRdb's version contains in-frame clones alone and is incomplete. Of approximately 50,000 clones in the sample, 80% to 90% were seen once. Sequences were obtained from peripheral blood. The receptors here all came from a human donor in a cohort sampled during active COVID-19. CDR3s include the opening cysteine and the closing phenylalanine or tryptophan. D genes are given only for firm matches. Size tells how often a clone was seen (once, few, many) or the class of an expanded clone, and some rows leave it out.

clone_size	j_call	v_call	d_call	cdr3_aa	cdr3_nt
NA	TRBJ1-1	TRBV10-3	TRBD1	CAIGGQDAMNTEAFF	TGTGCCATCGGAGGACAGGACGCTATGAACACTGAAGCTTTCTTT
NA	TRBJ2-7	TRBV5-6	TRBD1	CASSLAQGQRGYEQYF	TGTGCCAGCAGCTTGGCCCAGGGACAGAGGGGTTACGAGCAGTACTTC
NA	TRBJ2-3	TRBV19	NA	CASSMRRDFTDTQYF	TGTGCCAGTAGTATGCGTAGGGACTTCACAGATACGCAGTATTTT
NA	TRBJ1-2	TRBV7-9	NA	CASSLTGTGYTF	TGTGCCAGCAGCTTAACAGGGACCGGCTACACCTTC
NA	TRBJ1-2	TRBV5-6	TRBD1	CASSSDRGTYGYTF	TGTGCCAGCAGCTCGGACAGGGGAACCTATGGCTACACCTTC
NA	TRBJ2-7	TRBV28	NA	CASSSNPGTTGEQYF	TGTGCCAGCAGTTCCAATCCCGGGACAACTGGCGAGCAGTACTTC
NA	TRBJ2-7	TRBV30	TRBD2	CARSSGRAGVGTYEQYF	TGTGCCCGGTCCAGCGGGAGGGCCGGCGTTGGAACCTACGAGCAGTACTTC
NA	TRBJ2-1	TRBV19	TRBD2	CASRATSGNFNEQFF	TGTGCCAGCCGAGCAACTAGCGGGAACTTCAATGAGCAGTTCTTC
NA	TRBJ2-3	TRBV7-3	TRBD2	CASSSSSGSPDTQYF	TGTGCCAGCAGCTCGTCTAGCGGGTCTCCAGATACGCAGTATTTT
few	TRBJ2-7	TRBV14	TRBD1	CASSRTGGEKQYF	TGTGCCAGCAGCCGGACAGGGGGTGAGAAGCAGTACTTC
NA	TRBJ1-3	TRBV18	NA	CASSPPGGSSGNTIYF	TGTGCCAGCTCACCACCGGGAGGCAGCTCTGGAAACACCATATATTTT
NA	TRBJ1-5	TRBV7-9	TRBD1	CASSLGTGPRARQPQHF	TGTGCCAGCAGCTTAGGGACAGGGCCTCGGGCCCGTCAGCCCCAGCATTTT
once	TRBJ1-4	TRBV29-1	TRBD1	CSVAGGINEKLFF	TGCAGCGTAGCAGGGGGGATAAATGAAAAACTGTTTTTT
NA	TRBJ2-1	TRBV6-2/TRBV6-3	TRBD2	CASSAYSGRAYNEQFF	TGTGCCAGCAGCGCCTATAGCGGGAGGGCCTACAATGAGCAGTTCTTC
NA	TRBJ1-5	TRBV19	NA	CASTLGRGHQPQHF	TGTGCCAGTACTTTGGGCAGGGGACATCAGCCCCAGCATTTT
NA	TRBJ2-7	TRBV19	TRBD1	CASNRTGAYEQYF	TGTGCCAGTAATAGGACAGGGGCCTACGAGCAGTACTTC
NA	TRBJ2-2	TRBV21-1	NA	CASSKEAHPGGGELFF	TGTGCCAGCAGCAAAGAGGCCCACCCGGGGGGCGGGGAGCTGTTTTTT
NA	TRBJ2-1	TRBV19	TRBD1	CASSVVPGQAANEQFF	TGTGCCAGTAGTGTCGTGCCGGGACAGGCCGCCAATGAGCAGTTCTTC
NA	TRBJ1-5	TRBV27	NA	CASLRAPNQPQHF	TGTGCCAGTCTGCGTGCCCCCAATCAGCCCCAGCATTTT
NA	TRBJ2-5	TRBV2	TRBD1	CASRDRVGETQYF	TGTGCCAGCCGGGACAGGGTCGGGGAGACCCAGTACTTC
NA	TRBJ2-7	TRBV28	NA	CASRRGGSGLYEQYF	TGTGCCAGCAGAAGGGGGGGGAGCGGGTTGTACGAGCAGTACTTC
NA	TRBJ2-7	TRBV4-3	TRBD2	CASSPYSGGGSYEQYF	TGCGCCAGCAGCCCATATAGCGGGGGGGGCTCCTACGAGCAGTACTTC
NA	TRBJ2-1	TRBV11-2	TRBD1	CASATGTYNEQFF	TGTGCCAGCGCGACAGGGACCTACAATGAGCAGTTCTTC
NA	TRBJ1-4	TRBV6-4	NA	CANPIGQQPLGKLFF	TGTGCCAACCCCATCGGACAGCAACCCCTAGGAAAACTGTTTTTT
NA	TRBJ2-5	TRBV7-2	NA	CASSFGNFGRATKETQYF	TGTGCCAGCAGCTTCGGGAATTTCGGGAGAGCGACGAAAGAGACCCAGTACTTC
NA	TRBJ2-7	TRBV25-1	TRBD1	CASSGNRGRPYEQYF	TGTGCCAGCAGTGGGAACAGGGGGAGACCCTACGAGCAGTACTTC
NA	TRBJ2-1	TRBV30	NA	CAWITLQGRNEQFF	TGTGCCTGGATTACCCTCCAGGGGCGGAATGAGCAGTTCTTC
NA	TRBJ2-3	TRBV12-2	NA	CASRLDSFRTDTQYF	TGTGCAAGTCGCTTAGATTCCTTTCGCACAGATACGCAGTATTTT
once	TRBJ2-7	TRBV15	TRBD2	CATGRAGGYGEQYF	TGTGCCACTGGAAGAGCGGGAGGGTATGGCGAGCAGTACTTC
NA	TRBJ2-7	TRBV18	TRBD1	CASSPTGMDEQYF	TGTGCCAGCTCACCGACAGGGATGGACGAGCAGTACTTC
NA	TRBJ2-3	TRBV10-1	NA	CARWERTSTCSTDTQYF	TGCGCCAGGTGGGAGAGGACCAGCACGTGCAGCACAGATACGCAGTATTTT
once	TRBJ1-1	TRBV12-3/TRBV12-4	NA	CASSFSGNTEAFF	TGTGCCAGCAGTTTTTCCGGGAACACTGAAGCTTTCTTT
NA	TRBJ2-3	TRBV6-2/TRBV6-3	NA	CASSYGGGAWDTQYF	TGTGCCAGCAGTTACGGCGGCGGGGCTTGGGATACGCAGTATTTT
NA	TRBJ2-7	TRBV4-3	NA	CASSQYAGAGYEQYF	TGCGCCAGCAGCCAATACGCGGGGGCCGGGTACGAGCAGTACTTC
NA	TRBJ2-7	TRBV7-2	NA	CASSLDRSSEQYF	TGTGCCAGCAGCTTAGACAGGAGTAGCGAGCAGTACTTC
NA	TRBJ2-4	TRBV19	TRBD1	CASSRQGYKNIQYF	TGTGCCAGTAGCCGACAGGGGTACAAAAACATTCAGTACTTC
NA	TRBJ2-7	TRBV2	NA	CASKEPGGYEQYF	TGTGCCAGCAAGGAGCCAGGCGGGTACGAGCAGTACTTC
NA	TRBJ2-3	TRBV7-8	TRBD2	CASSLEPRTRTDTQYF	TGTGCCAGCAGCTTAGAGCCTAGGACTAGAACAGATACGCAGTATTTT
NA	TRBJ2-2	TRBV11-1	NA	CASTSGQANTGELFF	TGTGCCAGCACCTCAGGACAAGCTAACACCGGGGAGCTGTTTTTT
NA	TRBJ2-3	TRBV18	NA	CASSPSTDTQYF	TGTGCCAGCTCCCCGAGCACAGATACGCAGTATTTT
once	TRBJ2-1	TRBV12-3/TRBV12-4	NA	CASSVSLYNEQFF	TGTGCCAGCAGTGTCTCCCTTTACAATGAGCAGTTCTTC
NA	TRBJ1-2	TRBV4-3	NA	CASSIQGGDYGYTF	TGCGCCAGCAGCATCCAGGGTGGCGACTATGGCTACACCTTC
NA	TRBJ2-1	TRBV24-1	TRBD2	CATSGGTSGHNEQFF	TGTGCCACCAGTGGGGGGACTAGCGGCCACAATGAGCAGTTCTTC
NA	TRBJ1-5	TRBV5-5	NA	CASSLGTGGQRNQPQHF	TGTGCCAGCAGCTTGGGGACCGGGGGTCAGAGAAATCAGCCCCAGCATTTT
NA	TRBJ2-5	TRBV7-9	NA	CASSLKTQQETQYF	TGTGCCAGCAGCTTAAAGACACAACAAGAGACCCAGTACTTC
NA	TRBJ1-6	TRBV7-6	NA	CASSLALSSPLHF	TGTGCCAGCAGCTTAGCGTTGAGTTCACCCCTCCACTTT
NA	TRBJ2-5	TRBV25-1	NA	CASSGFSQETQYF	TGTGCCAGCAGCGGGTTCTCCCAAGAGACCCAGTACTTC
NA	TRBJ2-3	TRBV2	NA	CASSPSLASTDTQYF	TGTGCCAGCAGTCCCTCCCTAGCGAGCACAGATACGCAGTATTTT
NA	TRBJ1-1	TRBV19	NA	CASSIPQGRGAFF	TGTGCCAGTAGTATCCCGCAGGGGAGGGGCGCTTTCTTT
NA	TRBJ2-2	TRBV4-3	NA	CASSQRGPGVNTGELFF	TGCGCCAGCAGCCAGAGGGGCCCGGGGGTGAACACCGGGGAGCTGTTTTTT
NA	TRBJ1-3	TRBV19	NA	CASNTGRAGNTIYF	TGTGCCAGTAATACAGGGCGAGCCGGAAACACCATATATTTT
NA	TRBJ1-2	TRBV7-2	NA	CASSFEPTNYGYTF	TGTGCCAGCAGCTTCGAGCCAACGAACTATGGCTACACCTTC
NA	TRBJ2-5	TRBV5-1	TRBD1	CASSRDRDQETQYF	TGCGCCAGCTCCCGGGACAGGGACCAAGAGACCCAGTACTTC
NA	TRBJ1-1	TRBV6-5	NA	CASSWGENTEAFF	TGTGCCAGCAGTTGGGGGGAGAACACTGAAGCTTTCTTT
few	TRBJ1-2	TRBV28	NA	CASSLNGWYTF	TGTGCCAGCAGTCTGAACGGGTGGTACACCTTC
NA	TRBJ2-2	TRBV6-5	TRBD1	CASSYLYGQGTGELFF	TGTGCCAGCAGTTACCTGTACGGACAGGGGACCGGGGAGCTGTTTTTT
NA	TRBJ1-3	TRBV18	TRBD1	CASGQGAENTIYF	TGTGCCAGCGGACAGGGGGCGGAAAACACCATATATTTT
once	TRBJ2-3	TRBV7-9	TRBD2	CASSLAAGLSTDTQYF	TGTGCCAGCAGCTTAGCCGCGGGACTATCCACAGATACGCAGTATTTT
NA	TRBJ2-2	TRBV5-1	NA	CASSPGLASAGELFF	TGCGCCAGCAGCCCGGGTCTAGCCTCGGCCGGGGAGCTGTTTTTT
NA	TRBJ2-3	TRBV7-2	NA	CASSLQGMVTDTQYF	TGTGCCAGCAGCCTACAGGGTATGGTCACAGATACGCAGTATTTT